What follows are 18 T cell receptor beta chains derived from one specimen sequenced in a study of blood T cell repertoires in COVID-19. The method was immunoSEQ multiplex PCR; TCRdb's version includes in-frame clones alone and lacks a portion of them. The sample has 200,000 to 250,000 clones, about 84% seen once. The specimen sequenced was peripheral blood. The receptors here all came from a woman aged 80 or over with COVID-19, enrolled during active disease.

V gene TRBV16 combines with J gene TRBJ1-4, with 10 bases matching TRBD1. Germline assignment: CDR1 KGHSY and CDR2 FQNENV. The CDR3 sequence is 16 residues long. V dropped 4 bases and J dropped 4; count of bases not matched to a gene: 6. Here the CDR3 DNA reads TGTGCCAGCAGCCGGGGACAGGGGACACTTAATGAAAAACTGTTTTTT. This gives the protein CASSRGQGTLNEKLFF.

The rearrangement uses TRBV2 and TRBJ1-2; 9 positions match TRBD1. Unmatched junction bases numbered 10, after V lost 10 bases and J lost 7 bases. Germline values: CDR1 SNHLY, CDR2 FYNNEI. This CDR3 is built from 13 residues. The CDR3 sequence: CATKGQGRGGYTF. As DNA, the CDR3 is TGTGCCACCAAAGGACAGGGGCGGGGTGGCTACACCTTC.

This clone appeared once. The rearrangement joins TRBV30 to TRBJ1-5; 8 bases fit TRBD1. The junction had 21 bases not matched to a gene; V was cut back by 5 bases and J by 6 bases. Germline values: CDR1 GTSNPN, CDR2 SVGIG (reference sequence). The CDR3 runs 18 residues. CDR3: CAWANQDRDFLVGQPQHF. The CDR3 coding sequence is TGTGCCTGGGCTAATCAGGACAGGGATTTTTTGGTGGGTCAGCCCCAGCATTTT.

The chain uses TRBV7-9 and TRBJ2-1, with D uncertain. Germline-derived CDR1 and CDR2 are SEHNR and FQNEAQ (reference sequence). The CDR3 is 14 residues long. V was shortened by 3 bases and J by 6 bases, with 12 bases between the two germline ends. The CDR3 DNA is TGTGCCAGCAGCTTGCGCCCTTCGGGCAATGAGCAGTTCTTC. It codes for CASSLRPSGNEQFF. Full variable domain (rest looked up from reference TRBV7-9 and TRBJ2-1): DTGVSQNPRHKITKRGQNVTFRCDPISEHNRLYWYRQTLGQGPEFLTYFQNEAQLEKSRLLSDRFSAERPKGSFSTLEIQRTEQGDSAMYLCASSLRPSGNEQFFGPGTRLTVL.

This chain joins TRBV7-3 and TRBJ2-2; D call uncertain. This CDR3 spans 15 amino acids. Trimming took off 2 bases at V and 2 bases at J, with 9 bases between the two ends. Germline assignment: CDR1 SGHTA and CDR2 FQGTGA. The CDR3 nucleotides are TGTGCCAGCAGCTTATCTAGTTCCAACACCGGGGAGCTGTTTTTT. This translates into CASSLSSSNTGELFF.

The chain couples TRBV6-5 to TRBJ2-1, with 8 bases identical to TRBD2. CDR1 is MNHEY, CDR2 SVGAGI, per germline. The CDR3 length is 16 residues. V lost 0 bases and J lost 4; bases outside the gene matches: 5. CDR3 in amino acids: CASSYSSGVQYNEQFF. CDR3 in DNA: TGTGCCAGCAGTTACTCTAGCGGGGTGCAGTACAATGAGCAGTTCTTC.

The V call is TRBV10-3, the J call TRBJ2-3; perhaps TRBD1 as D (5 bases). The germline V gene encodes CDR1 ENHRY and CDR2 SYGVKD. This CDR3 is 17 amino acids long. The V and J ends lost 8 bases and 4 bases respectively, with 25 bases between them. For the CDR3, the DNA is TGTGCCATCCGAACCCTTGGACAAGCCGGTGGATCAGATACGCAGTATTTT. It yields the protein CAIRTLGQAGGSDTQYF.

The rearrangement links TRBV2 to TRBJ2-2, with D possibly being TRBD2 (5 bases). Germline V CDR1 and CDR2: SNHLY, FYNNEI. The CDR3 length is 16 residues. The germline V and J ends were trimmed by 0 bases and 3 bases, with 11 bases remaining between them. This CDR3 reads CASSEAPSGDTGELFF. The CDR3 coding sequence is TGTGCCAGCAGTGAAGCGCCCAGCGGAGACACCGGGGAGCTGTTTTTT.

This clone was recorded once. This chain uses TRBV7-6 with TRBJ2-3; possibly TRBD1 for D (5 bases). The CDR3 runs to 15 residues. Germline V lookup: CDR1 SGHVS, CDR2 FNYEAQ. V lost 0 bases and J 2 bases, leaving 9 bases between the germline ends. In nucleotides, the CDR3 is TGTGCCAGCAGCTTAGCGGCAGGGAACACAGATACGCAGTATTTT. It translates to CASSLAAGNTDTQYF.

This clone has just a few counts. The genes are TRBV5-6 and TRBJ2-1; 11 nucleotides line up with TRBD2. The CDR3 has 15 amino acids. The J segment lost 9 bases and the V segment lost 0 bases, leaving 5 bases of the junction unmatched. The V gene's germline CDR1 is SGHDT and CDR2 YYEEEE. The DNA of the CDR3 is TGTGCCAGCAGCTTGGCCGAGACTAGCGGGGTTGAGCAGTTCTTC. It is translated as CASSLAETSGVEQFF.

The rearrangement joins TRBV9 to TRBJ2-5; possible D gene TRBD1, 6 bases. V lost 1 base and J lost 1, with 17 bases in between. The CDR3 runs to 17 residues. The germline V gene has CDR1 SGDLS and CDR2 YYNGEE. The CDR3 sequence: CASSVSTGAGVQETQYF. The DNA of the CDR3 is TGTGCCAGCAGCGTATCAACTGGGGCAGGGGTCCAAGAGACCCAGTACTTC.

This sequence joins TRBV19 and TRBJ2-2, with TRBD2 identical over 9 bases. This CDR3 has 15 amino acids. Trimming cost V 6 bases and J 0 bases; bases outside gene matches: 2. Germline V gives CDR1 LNHDA, CDR2 SQIVND (reference sequence). CDR3 DNA sequence: TGTGCCAGTAGGCCTAGCGGGGCGAACACCGGGGAGCTGTTTTTT. It is translated as CASRPSGANTGELFF.

The genes are TRBV3-1 (or the pseudogene TRBV3-2) and TRBJ2-5, with D possibly matching TRBD2 (5 bases). The CDR3 contains 15 residues. Germline CDR1 and CDR2: LGHDT and YNNKEL (reference sequence). Deletions cut 4 bases from V and 1 base from J, with 13 bases between. The CDR3 spells CASSLSPGFQETQYF. CDR3 DNA sequence: TGTGCCAGCAGCCTATCGCCGGGATTCCAAGAGACCCAGTACTTC.

This clone was seen only once. Its ends do not fully match the called genes, so a read error is possible. The J gene is TRBJ2-1, the V gene TRBV7-3; 10 nucleotides line up with TRBD2. The CDR3 extends over 13 amino acids. In germline, CDR1 is SGHTA, CDR2 FQGTGA. As DNA, the CDR3 is TGTGCCAGCAGCTCCCAGCTAGCGGGAGCTTTGATCTTC. Translating it yields CASSSQLAGALIF.

The V and J genes are TRBV7-6 and TRBJ1-5; 9 bases agree with TRBD1. V was pared by 0 bases and J by 6 bases, with 3 bases of the junction left unmatched. The CDR3 sequence is 15 residues long. CDR1 and CDR2 from the germline V gene are SGHVS and FNYEAQ. CDR3 in amino acids: CASSLAGQGGQPQHF. In DNA, the CDR3 is TGTGCCAGCAGCTTAGCGGGACAGGGAGGTCAGCCCCAGCATTTT. Full variable domain (rest looked up from reference TRBV7-6 and TRBJ1-5): GAGVSQSPRYKVTKRGQDVALRCDPISGHVSLYWYRQALGQGPEFLTYFNYEAQQDKSGLPNDRFSAERPEGSISTLTIQRTEQRDSAMYRCASSLAGQGGQPQHFGDGTRLSIL.

Only one count was recorded for this clone. The chain recombines TRBV6-5 with TRBJ2-7; 9 nucleotides agree with TRBD1. The CDR3 runs to 14 residues. The V and J ends lost 6 bases and 2 bases, in that order; junction bases with no gene match: 5. Germline values: CDR1 MNHEY, CDR2 SVGAGI. The CDR3, as DNA: TGTGCCAGCAGCCGGGACAGGGTCACCTACGAGCAGTACTTC. It translates to CASSRDRVTYEQYF.

The chain uses TRBV7-9 and TRBJ1-5; 8 nucleotides match TRBD1. Germline trimming cut 5 bases from V and 4 bases from J; bases unmatched to any gene: 7. The CDR3 runs to 15 residues. Germline assignment: CDR1 SEHNR and CDR2 FQNEAQ (reference sequence). The CDR3 reads CASSHWTGSNQPQHF. In nucleotides, the CDR3 is TGTGCCAGCAGCCATTGGACAGGGTCTAATCAGCCCCAGCATTTT.

The chain employs TRBV19 and TRBJ2-1; D not certain. V was shortened by 1 base and J by 12 bases, with 13 bases between the two germline ends. The germline V gene encodes CDR1 LNHDA and CDR2 SQIVND (reference sequence). The CDR3 is 13 residues long. This CDR3 is CASSIVADPRQFF. For the CDR3, the DNA is TGTGCCAGTAGTATAGTTGCAGATCCCCGGCAGTTCTTC.